The source of this T cell receptor beta chain is a study of blood T cell repertoires in COVID-19 (dated by TCRdb to 2020 to 2022). As for the study more broadly: Samples from collaborators originated in the United States, Italy and Spain and spanned both the acute and convalescent phases of COVID-19. The prospective study material was composed of cDNA or gDNA derived from T cells, B-cell-depleted T cells, or PBMCs. Subjects who had been exposed to COVID-19, were actively infected with it, or had recovered from it provided the deeply sampled blood TCRbeta repertoires that made up the dataset. The repertoires were released in a freely available public database intended as a resource for research on the immune response to SARS-CoV-2. Samples were obtained from the ongoing ImmuneRACE study (first 160 participants) and from approximately 1,200 subjects provided by 6 global collaborators. Nearly every sample came with metadata listing a de-identified subject ID, COVID-19 status, age in years and sex. Where available, HLA class I and class II types were obtained from metadata supplied by the sample provider rather than from assay-based typing. Overall results and qualifications from the work: The quantity of clinical and demographic metadata differed by source and by participant and was supplied without curation.

This clone occurred many times. This receptor's antigen is unknown. There are no base qualities to consult, and no much larger clone falls within one base. Whole blood was collected in K2EDTA tubes by collaborating institutions according to the institutions' own protocols. For TCRbeta analysis, collaborators shipped samples as frozen whole blood, isolated PBMCs, or DNA extracted from either of those sample types. TCRbeta CDR3 regions were amplified from genomic DNA using the immunoSEQ Assay, a bias-controlled multiplex PCR. In the authors' own workflow: Within the assay, amplification of reference gene primers was used to estimate how many nucleated cells each sample contained. Sequence reads were collapsed and filtered to measure the absolute abundance of every unique TCRbeta CDR3 rearrangement. Productive Simpson clonality was computed per sample as the square root of Simpson's diversity index over productive rearrangements. The clones in this table, taken by TCRdb from immuneACCESS, are in-frame only. Not every clone is retained; where verified, under half of the shortfall comes from an unresolved V gene, and the cause of the rest is unknown. V and J calls and clone size come straight from that table; D and trimming were deduced from the DNA. In this sample the table shows 150,000 to 200,000 clones, around 81% of which occur a single time. The ten largest clonotypes hold 9.5% to 11% of the sample.

Its CDR3 holds 19 amino acids, cysteine through phenylalanine. Kept here is only the CDR3 DNA, which spans 57 bases and is read in frame from base 1. The V end gives up 1 base and the J end 0 bases, leaving 7 bases in the junction not matched to a gene. For CDR1 and CDR2, the germline V gene lists SGHVS and FQNEAQ. This clonotype originated in a man between 60 and 70 years old with active or convalescent COVID-19. This chain joins TRBV7-8 to TRBJ2-6; the central 9 bases match TRBD2. Sequencing input: peripheral blood. The DNA sequence follows: TGTGCCAGCAGCTTAGGGGGAGCGGGGGGTTACTCTGGGGCCAACGTCCTGACTTTC. This sequence encodes CASSLGGAGGYSGANVLTF.